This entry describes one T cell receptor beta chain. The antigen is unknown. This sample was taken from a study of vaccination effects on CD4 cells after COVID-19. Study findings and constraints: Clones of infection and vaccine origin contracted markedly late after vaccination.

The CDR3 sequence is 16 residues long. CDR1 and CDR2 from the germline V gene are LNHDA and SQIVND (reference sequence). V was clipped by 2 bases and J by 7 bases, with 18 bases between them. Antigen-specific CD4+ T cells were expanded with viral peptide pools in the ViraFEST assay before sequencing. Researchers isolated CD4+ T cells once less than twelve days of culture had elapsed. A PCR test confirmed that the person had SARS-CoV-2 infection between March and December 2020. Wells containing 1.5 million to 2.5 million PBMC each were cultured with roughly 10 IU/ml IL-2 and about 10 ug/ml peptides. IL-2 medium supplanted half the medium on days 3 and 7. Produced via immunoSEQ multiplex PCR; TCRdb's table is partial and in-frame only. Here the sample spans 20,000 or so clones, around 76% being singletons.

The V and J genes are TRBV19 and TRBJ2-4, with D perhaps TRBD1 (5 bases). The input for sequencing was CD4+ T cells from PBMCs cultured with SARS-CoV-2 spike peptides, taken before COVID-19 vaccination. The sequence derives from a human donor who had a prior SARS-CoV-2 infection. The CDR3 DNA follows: TGTGCCAGTAGTATACGGCTCACGCAGGGAAGGAACATTCAGTACTTC. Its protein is CASSIRLTQGRNIQYF.